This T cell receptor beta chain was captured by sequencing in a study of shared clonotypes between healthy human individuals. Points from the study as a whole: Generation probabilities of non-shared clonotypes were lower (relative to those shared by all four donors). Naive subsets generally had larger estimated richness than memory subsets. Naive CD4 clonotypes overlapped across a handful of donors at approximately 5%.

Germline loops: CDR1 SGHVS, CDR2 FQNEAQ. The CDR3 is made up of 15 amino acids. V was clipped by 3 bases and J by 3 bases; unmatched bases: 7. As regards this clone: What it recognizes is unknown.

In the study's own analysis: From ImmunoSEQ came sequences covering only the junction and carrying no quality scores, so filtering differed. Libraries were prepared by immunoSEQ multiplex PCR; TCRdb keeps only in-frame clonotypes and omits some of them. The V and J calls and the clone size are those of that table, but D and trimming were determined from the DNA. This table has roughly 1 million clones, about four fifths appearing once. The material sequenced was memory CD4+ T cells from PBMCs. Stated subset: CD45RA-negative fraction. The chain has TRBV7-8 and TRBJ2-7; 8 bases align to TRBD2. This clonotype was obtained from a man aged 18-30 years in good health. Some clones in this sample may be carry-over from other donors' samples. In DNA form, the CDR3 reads TGTGCCAGCAGCTTCGGTAGCGGGAATATCTACGAGCAGTACTTC. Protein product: CASSFGSGNIYEQYF.